The T cell receptor beta chain described here comes from a study of T cell changes during pregnancy in multiple sclerosis. The assay was immunoSEQ multiplex PCR, and TCRdb's table has in-frame clones only and misses some. The sample holds fewer than 45,000 clones, 85% to 95% seen once. J gave up 3 bases and V 5 bases, and 12 bases lay outside the gene matches. The CDR3 runs to 16 residues. Germline-derived CDR1 and CDR2 are SEHNR and FQNEAQ (reference sequence). This TCR came from a female donor with multiple sclerosis, enrolled in a pregnancy study. The rearrangement links TRBV7-9 to TRBJ2-5; 7 bases align to TRBD1. The source was CD8+ T cells from peripheral blood mononuclear cells, collected in the third trimester of pregnancy. The CDR3 region has the DNA TGTGCCAGCAGCCCCCAATATTCGGGACAGAAAGAGACCCAGTACTTC. The encoded protein is CASSPQYSGQKETQYF.